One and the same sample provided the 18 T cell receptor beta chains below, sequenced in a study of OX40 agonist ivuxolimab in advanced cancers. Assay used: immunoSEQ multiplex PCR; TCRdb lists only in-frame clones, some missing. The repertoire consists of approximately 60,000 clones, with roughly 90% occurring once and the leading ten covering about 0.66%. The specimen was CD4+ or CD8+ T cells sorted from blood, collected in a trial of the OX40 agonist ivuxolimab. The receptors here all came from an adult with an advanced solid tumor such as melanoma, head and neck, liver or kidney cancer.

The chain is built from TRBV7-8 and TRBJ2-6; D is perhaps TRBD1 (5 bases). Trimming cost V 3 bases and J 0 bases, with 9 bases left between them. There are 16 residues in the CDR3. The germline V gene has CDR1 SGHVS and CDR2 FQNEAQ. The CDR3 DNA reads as TGTGCCAGCAGCTTGACAGTTCCCTCTGGGGCCAACGTCCTGACTTTC. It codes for CASSLTVPSGANVLTF. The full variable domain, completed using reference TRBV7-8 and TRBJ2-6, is GAGVSQSPRYKVAKRGQDVALRCDPISGHVSLFWYQQALGQGPEFLTYFQNEAQLDKSGLPSDRFFAERPEGSVSTLKIQRTQQEDSAVYLCASSLTVPSGANVLTFGAGSRLTVL.

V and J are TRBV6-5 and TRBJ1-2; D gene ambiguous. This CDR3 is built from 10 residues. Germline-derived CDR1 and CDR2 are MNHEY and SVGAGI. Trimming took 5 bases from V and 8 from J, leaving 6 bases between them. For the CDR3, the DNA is TGTGCCAGCAGTGAATTAGGCTACACCTTC. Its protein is CASSELGYTF.

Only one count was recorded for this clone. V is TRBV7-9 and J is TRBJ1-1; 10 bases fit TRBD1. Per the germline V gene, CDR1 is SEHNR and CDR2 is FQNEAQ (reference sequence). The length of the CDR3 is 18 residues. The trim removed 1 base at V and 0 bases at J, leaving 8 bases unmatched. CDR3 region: CASSLVGQGVGMNTEAFF. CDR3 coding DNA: TGTGCCAGCAGCTTAGTTGGACAGGGGGTTGGGATGAACACTGAAGCTTTCTTT. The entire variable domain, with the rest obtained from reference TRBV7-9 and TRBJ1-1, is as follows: DTGVSQNPRHKITKRGQNVTFRCDPISEHNRLYWYRQTLGQGPEFLTYFQNEAQLEKSRLLSDRFSAERPKGSFSTLEIQRTEQGDSAMYLCASSLVGQGVGMNTEAFFGQGTRLTVV.

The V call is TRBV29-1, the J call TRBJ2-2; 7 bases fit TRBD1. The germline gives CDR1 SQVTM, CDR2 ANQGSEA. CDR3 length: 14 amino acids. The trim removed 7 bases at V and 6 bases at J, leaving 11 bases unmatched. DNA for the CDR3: TGCAGCGCCCAACAGGGGAGAGGGCCCGGGGAGCTGTTTTTT. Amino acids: CSAQQGRGPGELFF.

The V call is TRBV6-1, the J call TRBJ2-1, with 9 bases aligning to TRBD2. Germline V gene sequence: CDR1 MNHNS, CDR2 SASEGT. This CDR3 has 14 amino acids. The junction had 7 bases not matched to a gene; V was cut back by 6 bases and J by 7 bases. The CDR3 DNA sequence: TGTGCCAGCAGGGGAGCGGGGGGTGTGAATGAGCAGTTCTTC. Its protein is CASRGAGGVNEQFF.

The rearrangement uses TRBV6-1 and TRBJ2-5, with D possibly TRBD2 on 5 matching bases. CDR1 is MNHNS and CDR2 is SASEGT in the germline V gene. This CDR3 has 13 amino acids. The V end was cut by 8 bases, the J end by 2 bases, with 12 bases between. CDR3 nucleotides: TGTGCCAGCGACGCACTAGTTCAAGAGACCCAGTACTTC. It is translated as CASDALVQETQYF.

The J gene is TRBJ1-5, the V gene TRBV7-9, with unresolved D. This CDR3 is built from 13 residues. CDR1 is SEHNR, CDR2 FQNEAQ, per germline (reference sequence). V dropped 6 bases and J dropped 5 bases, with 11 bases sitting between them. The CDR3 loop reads CASSMDGDQPQHF. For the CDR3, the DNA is TGTGCCAGCAGTATGGACGGGGATCAGCCCCAGCATTTT.

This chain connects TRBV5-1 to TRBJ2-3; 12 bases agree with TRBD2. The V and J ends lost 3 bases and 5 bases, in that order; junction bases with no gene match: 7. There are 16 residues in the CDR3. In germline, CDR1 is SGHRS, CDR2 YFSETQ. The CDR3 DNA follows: TGCGCCAGCAGCTGGATGGCTAGCGGGGGGGTAGATACGCAGTATTTT. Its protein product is CASSWMASGGVDTQYF.

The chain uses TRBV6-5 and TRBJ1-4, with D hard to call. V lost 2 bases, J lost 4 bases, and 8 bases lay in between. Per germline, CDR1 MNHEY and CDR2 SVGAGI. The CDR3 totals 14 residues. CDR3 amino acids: CASSYRGVNEKLFF. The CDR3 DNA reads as TGTGCCAGCAGTTACCGAGGAGTTAATGAAAAACTGTTTTTT.

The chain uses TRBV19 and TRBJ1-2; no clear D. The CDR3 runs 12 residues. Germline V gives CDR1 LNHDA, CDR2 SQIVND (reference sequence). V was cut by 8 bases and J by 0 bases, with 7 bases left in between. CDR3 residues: CASQAANYGYTF. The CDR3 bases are TGTGCCAGTCAGGCAGCTAACTATGGCTACACCTTC.

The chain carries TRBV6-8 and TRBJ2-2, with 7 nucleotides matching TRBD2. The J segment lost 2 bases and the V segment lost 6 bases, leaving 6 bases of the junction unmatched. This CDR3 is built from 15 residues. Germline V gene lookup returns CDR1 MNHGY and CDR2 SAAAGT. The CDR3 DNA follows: TGTGCCAGCAGCGGACTAGGCGTCAACACCGGGGAGCTGTTTTTT. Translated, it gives CASSGLGVNTGELFF.

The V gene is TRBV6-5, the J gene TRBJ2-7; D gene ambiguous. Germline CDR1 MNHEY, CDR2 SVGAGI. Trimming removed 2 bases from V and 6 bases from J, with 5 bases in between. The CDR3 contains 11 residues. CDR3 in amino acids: CASSYIGEQYF. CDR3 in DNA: TGTGCCAGCAGTTACATAGGCGAGCAGTACTTC.

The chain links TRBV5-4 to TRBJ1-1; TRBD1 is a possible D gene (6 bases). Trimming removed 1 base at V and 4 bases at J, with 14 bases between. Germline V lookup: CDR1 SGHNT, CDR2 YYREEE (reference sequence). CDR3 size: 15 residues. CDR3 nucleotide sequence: TGTGCCAGCAGCTTGTTCGGATGGGGGGCCACTGAAGCTTTCTTT. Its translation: CASSLFGWGATEAFF.

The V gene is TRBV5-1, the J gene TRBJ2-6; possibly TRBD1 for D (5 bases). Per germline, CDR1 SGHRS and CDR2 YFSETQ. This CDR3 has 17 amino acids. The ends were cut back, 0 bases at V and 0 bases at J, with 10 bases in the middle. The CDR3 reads CASSLDRPGSGANVLTF. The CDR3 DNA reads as TGCGCCAGCAGCTTGGACAGGCCCGGCTCTGGGGCCAACGTCCTGACTTTC.

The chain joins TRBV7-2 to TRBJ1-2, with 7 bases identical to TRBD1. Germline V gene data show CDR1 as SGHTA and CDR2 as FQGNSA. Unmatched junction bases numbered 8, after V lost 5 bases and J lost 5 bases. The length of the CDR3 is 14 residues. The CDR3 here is CASSDKTGLYGYTF. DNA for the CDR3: TGTGCCAGCAGCGATAAGACAGGGTTATATGGCTACACCTTC.

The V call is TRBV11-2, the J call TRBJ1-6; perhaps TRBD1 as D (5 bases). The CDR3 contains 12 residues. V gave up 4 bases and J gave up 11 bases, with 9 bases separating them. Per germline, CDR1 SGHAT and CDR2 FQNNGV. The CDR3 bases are TGTGCCAGCAGCTCAGGGACGACACCCCTCCACTTT. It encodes CASSSGTTPLHF.

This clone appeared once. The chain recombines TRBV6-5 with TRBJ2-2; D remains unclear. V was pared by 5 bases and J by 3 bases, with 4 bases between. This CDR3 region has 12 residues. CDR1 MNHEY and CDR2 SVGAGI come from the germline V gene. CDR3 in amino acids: CASSRDTGELFF. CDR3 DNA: TGTGCCAGCAGTAGGGACACCGGGGAGCTGTTTTTT.

CDR3 bases: TGCGCCAGCAGTTTGGAGGGGGTCGGAAACACCATATATTTT. It yields the protein CASSLEGVGNTIYF. The chain carries TRBV10-2 and TRBJ1-3; weak D call: TRBD1 (6 bases). CDR1 is WSHSY, CDR2 SAAADI, per germline. The CDR3 is made up of 14 amino acids. With 5 bases removed from V and 4 bases from J, the gap between germline ends came to 12 bases.